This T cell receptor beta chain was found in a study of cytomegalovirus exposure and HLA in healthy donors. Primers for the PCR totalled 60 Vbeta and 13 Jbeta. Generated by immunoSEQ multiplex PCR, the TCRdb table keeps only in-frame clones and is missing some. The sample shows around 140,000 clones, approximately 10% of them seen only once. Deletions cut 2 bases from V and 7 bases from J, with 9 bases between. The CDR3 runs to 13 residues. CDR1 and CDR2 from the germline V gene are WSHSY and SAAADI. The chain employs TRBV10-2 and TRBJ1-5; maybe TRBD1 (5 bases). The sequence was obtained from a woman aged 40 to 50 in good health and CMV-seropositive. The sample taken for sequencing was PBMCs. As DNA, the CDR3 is TGCGCCAGCAGTGAGCAGGGACTCCAGCCCCAGCATTTT. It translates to CASSEQGLQPQHF.